This T cell receptor beta chain was captured by sequencing in a study of shared clonotypes between healthy human individuals. Study details: There were three CD4 naive, three CD4 memory, two CD8 naive and one CD8 memory plates per donor.

Germline CDR1 SGHTA, CDR2 FQGNSA. Trimming took 5 bases from V and 11 from J; bases not matched to a gene: 17. This CDR3 region has 15 residues. Once extracted for a subset, genomic DNA was divided evenly among several immunoSEQ plates. Clones were sequenced by immunoSEQ multiplex PCR, and TCRdb holds only the in-frame ones, with some missing. The sample has about 2.1 million clones; 85% to 95% are singletons. CD45RO negativity and positive selection for CCR7 defined naive CD8 cells, a population that excluded terminally differentiated effector memory CD45RA+ cells. The study enrolled healthy HIV-negative adults without recent acute infections or vaccinations as donors.

The receptor comes from a man in his late teens or twenties in good health. Some clones in this sample may be carry-over from other donors' samples. Sample: naive CD8+ T cells from PBMCs. This chain connects TRBV7-2 to TRBJ2-5, with 7 bases lining up with TRBD2. CDR3 bases: TGTGCCAGCAGCCGTACTCGGCTAGCGGACTCTGAGCAGTACTTC. Translating gives CASSRTRLADSEQYF.